What follows describes a single T cell receptor beta chain. Its matching antigen is unknown. These data are taken from a study of T cells in localized non-small cell lung cancer. This table comes from immunoSEQ multiplex PCR, and its TCRdb copy is limited to in-frame clones, with some not included. The sample includes 4,000 to 6,000 clones, 35% to 55% of them seen just once. Study results and caveats: Because researchers sequenced only one region of the tumor, heterogeneity is still possible. Clonality peaked in uninvolved adjacent lung rather than tumor.

The CDR3 consists of 13 residues. The germline CDR1 and CDR2 sequences are LNHDA and SQIVND (reference sequence). The V gene end was trimmed by 7 bases and the J gene end by 5 bases; junction bases not matched to a gene: 4. The chain is built from TRBV19 and TRBJ1-5, with 8 bases matching TRBD1. This specimen was lung tumor tissue, taken before any cancer treatment. The source of this sequence is a man aged 40 to 69 with stage I lung adenocarcinoma. CDR3 sequence: CASTPTGDQPQHF. CDR3 coding DNA: TGTGCCAGTACCCCGACAGGGGATCAGCCCCAGCATTTT.